This TCR beta chain derives from a study of cytomegalovirus exposure and HLA in healthy donors. Per germline, CDR1 SGHRS and CDR2 YFSETQ. V was clipped by 0 bases and J by 3 bases, with 10 bases between them. The CDR3 consists of 14 residues. Study-wide findings and caveats: Reported results showed that the classifier diagnosed cytomegalovirus status with high specificity and sensitivity. Other equally common chains were less clonally expanded than HLA-associated TCR beta chains, a later analysis showed.

13 Jbeta primers and 60 Vbeta primers were used for the PCR. Assay: immunoSEQ multiplex PCR; the TCRdb copy retains only in-frame clones and omits some. The repertoire table contains about 58,000 clones. On this clone: What it recognizes is unknown.

The receptor was derived from a male donor in good health and CMV-seronegative. Sequencing used PBMCs. V and J are TRBV5-1 and TRBJ2-7, with D possibly TRBD1 on 5 matching bases. CDR3 sequence: CASSLEHTGYEQYF. As DNA, the CDR3 is TGCGCCAGCAGCTTGGAGCATACAGGCTACGAGCAGTACTTC.